Listed here are 25 T cell receptor beta chains from one sample, sequenced in a study of blood T cells in healthy people across ages. Alongside a J-beta primer mix, a sample-barcoded 5' primer served in a second PCR lasting roughly 6 to 11 cycles. TCRdb re-analysed the 5' RACE reads in MiXCR, keeping a single row per CDR3 protein. The table records under 2,000,000 distinct CDR3 sequences, roughly 49% of them present only once. Sequencing input: blood. The origin of the receptors is a woman aged 35 to 49 in good health.

The gene calls are TRBV4-2 and TRBJ2-5; tentative D call: TRBD1 (6 bases). The end of the DNA fits TRBJ2-7 better, so the J call may be wrong. There are 16 residues in the CDR3. The V gene's germline CDR1 is LGHNA and CDR2 YNFKEQ. As DNA, the CDR3 is TGTGCCAGCAGCCAAAGCCCAGGGGTAGGAGTCAACGAGCAGTACTTC. Protein: CASSQSPGVGVNEQYF.

This clonotype was recorded once. The gene calls are TRBV6-1 and TRBJ1-1; D is uncertain. CDR3 length: 15 residues. V was clipped by 6 bases and J by 2 bases, with 16 bases between them. Germline CDR1 MNHNS, CDR2 SASEGT. The CDR3: CASSPSWVDNTEAFF. Written as DNA, the CDR3 is TGTGCCAGCAGCCCTAGCTGGGTTGATAACACTGAAGCTTTCTTT.

Remarks on this clonotype: At one boundary the junction diverges from the germline segment, which might be a read error. CDR3: CASSQVSGGGGAPNERFF. CDR3 nucleotides: TGTGCCAGCAGCCAAGTTTCGGGCGGCGGGGGGGCCCCCAATGAGCGGTTCTTC. This chain connects TRBV4-2 to TRBJ2-1, with 9 bases aligning to TRBD2. Germline CDR1 reads LGHNA; CDR2 reads YNFKEQ. The CDR3 covers 18 residues.

This sequence joins TRBV27 and TRBJ2-5, with 11 bases aligning to TRBD2. TRBJ2-7 explains the end of the DNA better; the J call may be wrong. CDR3 length: 16 residues. Germline loops: CDR1 MNHEY, CDR2 SMNVEV (reference sequence). The CDR3 DNA sequence: TGTGCCAGCAGTTTAAAGAGTCTAGCGGGGGGATACGAGCAGTACTTC. It is translated as CASSLKSLAGGYEQYF.

This chain joins TRBV29-1 and TRBJ1-1; no clear D gene. This CDR3 has 11 amino acids. Germline loops: CDR1 SQVTM, CDR2 ANQGSEA. V lost 5 bases and J lost 0, with 4 bases in between. CDR3 protein: CSVMVNTEAFF. The CDR3 DNA follows: TGCAGCGTTATGGTGAACACTGAAGCTTTCTTT.

V usage is TRBV5-1 and J usage is TRBJ1-2; D gene ambiguous. V was pared by 1 base and J by 1 base, with 8 bases between. Germline V gene lookup returns CDR1 SGHRS and CDR2 YFSETQ. The CDR3 has 14 residues. The DNA of the CDR3 is TGCGCCAGCAGCTTGACGGGGAATAACTATGGCTACACCTTC. Translation gives CASSLTGNNYGYTF.

The chain couples TRBV5-1 to TRBJ2-7; TRBD2 matches 14 bases. V lost 0 bases and J lost 2; bases outside the gene matches: 13. The CDR3 contains 20 residues. Germline lookup yields CDR1 SGHRS and CDR2 YFSETQ. The CDR3 is CASSLVEGLAGVGWTYEQYF. CDR3 DNA sequence: TGCGCCAGCAGCTTGGTAGAGGGACTAGCGGGGGTTGGGTGGACCTACGAGCAGTACTTC.

This sequence joins TRBV10-2 and TRBJ2-5; D is uncertain. V was clipped by 8 bases and J by 5 bases, with 9 bases between them. CDR1 and CDR2 from the germline V gene are WSHSY and SAAADI. The CDR3 is 11 residues long. The CDR3 bases are TGCGCCAGCCTTAAAGGGGAGACCCAGTACTTC. As protein: CASLKGETQYF.

The chain carries TRBV6-6 and TRBJ1-2; D uncertain. This CDR3 contains 17 residues. CDR1 MNHNY and CDR2 SVGAGI come from the germline V gene (reference sequence). Trimming left V 4 bases short and J 1 base short, with 19 bases between. The CDR3, as DNA: TGTGCCAGCAGTTCCCGCCCCGGAGGCAATGGTAACTATGGCTACACCTTC. Residues: CASSSRPGGNGNYGYTF.

The chain joins TRBV6-2 or TRBV6-3 to TRBJ2-5; no firm D call. The ends were cut back, 7 bases at V and 4 bases at J, with 10 bases in the middle. Germline CDR1 reads MNHEY; CDR2 reads SVGEGT. The CDR3 is 12 amino acids. CDR3 bases: TGTGCCAGCACCCAACCGGGAGAGACCCAGTACTTC. Its translation is CASTQPGETQYF.

This clonotype was recorded once. The chain carries TRBV4-2 and TRBJ2-5; the D gene is possibly TRBD2 (5 bases). The CDR3 is 12 residues long. Germline values: CDR1 LGHNA, CDR2 YNFKEQ. Trimming pared 6 bases from V and 11 bases from J, leaving 16 bases between. CDR3 bases: TGTGCCAGCAGAAGAACTAGAGATGAGCAGTACTTC. Translated: CASRRTRDEQYF.

This chain links TRBV2 with TRBJ2-1, with D perhaps TRBD2 (6 bases). Deletions cut 7 bases from V and 4 bases from J, with 17 bases between. Germline V gene data show CDR1 as SNHLY and CDR2 as FYNNEI. There are 15 residues in the CDR3. The CDR3 bases are TGTGCCAGCATGAGGCCGGGCGGGGCTTACAATGAGCAGTTCTTC. Its translation: CASMRPGGAYNEQFF. The whole variable domain, remainder taken from reference TRBV2 and TRBJ2-1, is EPEVTQTPSHQVTQMGQEVILRCVPISNHLYFYWYRQILGQKVEFLVSFYNNEISEKSEIFDDQFSVERPDGSNFTLKIRSTKLEDSAMYFCASMRPGGAYNEQFFGPGTRLTVL.

This chain links TRBV20-1 with TRBJ2-7; TRBD2 matches 10 bases. CDR1 is DFQATT, CDR2 SNEGSKA, per germline (reference sequence). This CDR3 spans 15 amino acids. The V segment lost 5 bases and the J segment 7 bases; nucleotides outside the gene matches: 14. CDR3 protein: CSARYSGGPYNEQYF. The CDR3 DNA reads as TGCAGTGCTCGGTATAGCGGGGGGCCCTACAATGAGCAGTACTTC.

This clonotype has just a few counts. The chain joins TRBV4-3 to TRBJ2-5; D tentatively reads TRBD1 or TRBD2 (5 bases each). The V gene lost 0 bases and the J gene lost 4 bases, with 12 bases spanning the gap. The germline V gene encodes CDR1 LGHNA and CDR2 YSLEER. CDR3 length: 15 amino acids. CDR3 coding DNA: TGCGCCAGCAGCCAAGAGGGACGGGGACCAGAGACCCAGTACTTC. It translates to CASSQEGRGPETQYF.

This chain connects TRBV6-2 or TRBV6-3 to TRBJ2-1; possibly TRBD2 for D (6 bases). CDR3 size: 17 residues. Deletions cut 7 bases from V and 0 bases from J, with 19 bases between. The germline V gene encodes CDR1 MNHEY and CDR2 SVGEGT. CDR3 coding DNA: TGTGCCAGCACCGGAGGGGCGGCGGCGGACTCCTACAATGAGCAGTTCTTC. Encoded protein: CASTGGAAADSYNEQFF.

This clonotype was picked up a small number of times. Germline is not matched at one junction end, which may reflect a read error. The chain links TRBV12-3 or TRBV12-4 to TRBJ2-3, with D possibly matching TRBD2 (5 bases). The CDR3 sequence is 13 residues long. This CDR3 is CASSIARWDTQYF. CDR3 nucleotide sequence: TGTGCCAGCAGTATAGCGCGATGGGATACGCAGTATTTT.

J is TRBJ2-4 and V is TRBV20-1, with unresolved D. The V gene lost 1 base and the J gene lost 7 bases, with 11 bases spanning the gap. Germline CDR1 is DFQATT and CDR2 is SNEGSKA (reference sequence). CDR3 length: 13 residues. CDR3 in DNA: TGCAGTGCTAGAGCGGAATCCTTGAACATTCAGTACTTC. Protein sequence: CSARAESLNIQYF.

V gene TRBV3-1 combines with J gene TRBJ2-1; 11 nucleotides align to TRBD1. The V gene end was trimmed by 5 bases and the J gene end by 2 bases; junction bases not matched to a gene: 11. The germline gives CDR1 LGHDT, CDR2 YNNKEL (reference sequence). This CDR3 spans 18 amino acids. The DNA for the CDR3 is TGTGCCAGCAGCACCCGGGACAGGGGGGACCTCGCCTACAATGAGCAGTTCTTC. Its translation is CASSTRDRGDLAYNEQFF.

This clonotype has more than one count but fewer than ten. The J gene is TRBJ2-1, the V gene TRBV4-3, with D perhaps matching TRBD1 (6 bases). Germline values: CDR1 LGHNA, CDR2 YSLEER. The V end was cut by 1 base, the J end by 3 bases, with 10 bases between. The CDR3 extends over 15 amino acids. The CDR3 bases are TGCGCCAGCAGCCAAGGTCGGGACAACTACAATGAGCAGTTCTTC. Translating gives CASSQGRDNYNEQFF.

With regard to this clonotype: An end of the junction differs from the germline gene, which may be a read error. The chain links TRBV7-9 to TRBJ1-2; TRBD1 might be the D (5 bases). Germline assignment: CDR1 SEHNR and CDR2 FQNEAQ (reference sequence). The CDR3 totals 13 residues. The chain's CDR3 is CASSLETEHGHTF. As DNA, the CDR3 is TGTGCCAGCAGCTTAGAGACAGAGCATGGCCACACCTTC.

The chain joins TRBV28 to TRBJ2-7, with D possibly matching TRBD2 (5 bases). Trimming removed 2 bases at V and 5 bases at J, with 13 bases between. The CDR3 loop spans 14 amino acids. Germline V gene data show CDR1 as MDHEN and CDR2 as SYDVKM. The CDR3 DNA follows: TGTGCCAGCAGTTTAGAAGCGGAATTGCACGAGCAGTACTTC. It codes for CASSLEAELHEQYF. The entire variable domain, with the rest obtained from reference TRBV28 and TRBJ2-7, is as follows: DVKVTQSSRYLVKRTGEKVFLECVQDMDHENMFWYRQDPGLGLRLIYFSYDVKMKEKGDIPEGYSVSREKKERFSLILESASTNQTSMYLCASSLEAELHEQYFGPGTRLTVT.

As for this clonotype: The junction does not match germline at one end; this may be a read error. The chain uses TRBV6-2 or TRBV6-3 and TRBJ1-2; TRBD1 is a possible D gene (5 bases). From germline, CDR1 is MNHEY and CDR2 SVGEGT. The length of the CDR3 is 12 residues. The CDR3 here is CACSQGYYGYTF. The CDR3 DNA follows: TGTGCCTGCAGTCAGGGCTACTATGGCTACACCTTC.

V is TRBV27 and J is TRBJ1-2; a weak D match, TRBD1 (5 bases). The germline V gene encodes CDR1 MNHEY and CDR2 SMNVEV (reference sequence). CDR3 length equals 13 residues. V gave up 5 bases and J gave up 6 bases, with 13 bases separating them. CDR3 in DNA: TGTGCCAGCAGTCTCGGGGGAATCGATGGCTACACCTTC. As protein: CASSLGGIDGYTF.

V usage is TRBV7-2 and J usage is TRBJ1-2, with D tentatively TRBD1 (5 bases). The CDR3 covers 15 residues. V lost 3 bases and J 0 bases, leaving 11 bases between the germline ends. Germline V lookup: CDR1 SGHTA, CDR2 FQGNSA. As DNA, the CDR3 is TGTGCCAGCAGCTTCGGTCCAGGGACTAACTATGGCTACACCTTC. Translation: CASSFGPGTNYGYTF.

There are a few counts of this clonotype. The V and J genes are TRBV4-3 and TRBJ1-4, with D hard to call. From germline, CDR1 is LGHNA and CDR2 YSLEER. Trimming removed 0 bases at V and 4 bases at J, with 9 bases between. The CDR3 has 15 amino acids. The CDR3 region is CASSQDAGINEKLFF. The CDR3 coding sequence is TGCGCCAGCAGCCAAGATGCAGGAATTAATGAAAAACTGTTTTTT.